These 21 T cell receptor beta chains share one sample of origin, sequenced in a study of blood T cells in healthy people across ages. Through a sample-barcoded 5' primer and a J-beta primer mix, a second PCR was run for 7 to 11 cycles. TCRdb itself ran the 5' RACE reads through MiXCR, one entry per CDR3 protein. The sample yields 790,000 or so distinct CDR3 sequences, about 61% seen once. The sample taken for sequencing was blood. Receptor source: a man aged 35-49 years in good health.

This clonotype has just a few counts. V usage is TRBV6-1 and J usage is TRBJ2-4; TRBD2 might be the D (6 bases). V lost 3 bases, J lost 0 bases, and 12 bases lay in between. This CDR3 is 16 amino acids long. From germline, CDR1 is MNHNS and CDR2 SASEGT. CDR3 bases: TGTGCCAGCAGTGATGGGGGGATATTAGCCAAAAACATTCAGTACTTC. Protein sequence: CASSDGGILAKNIQYF.

This chain connects TRBV20-1 to TRBJ1-6; TRBD1 is a possible D gene (6 bases). The V and J ends lost 6 bases and 7 bases respectively, with 22 bases between them. CDR1 and CDR2 (germline): DFQATT, SNEGSKA (reference sequence). The length of the CDR3 is 16 residues. The CDR3: CSAKSTGLFGNSPLHF. The CDR3 DNA follows: TGCAGTGCGAAATCGACAGGTCTTTTTGGGAATTCACCCCTCCACTTT.

A note on this clonotype: The junction does not match germline at one end; this may be a read error. This chain links TRBV28 with TRBJ2-1, with TRBD1 matching over 9 bases. Germline values: CDR1 MDHEN, CDR2 SYDVKM. CDR3 length equals 15 residues. CDR3 DNA sequence: TGTGCCACCACGGACAGGGGAAAAACCTACAATGAGCAGTTATTC. It yields the protein CATTDRGKTYNEQLF.

The chain couples TRBV5-1 to TRBJ2-1; 14 bases align to TRBD2. The germline CDR1 and CDR2 sequences are SGHRS and YFSETQ. V gave up 4 bases and J gave up 6 bases; unmatched junction bases: 6. The CDR3 runs to 16 residues. The CDR3 coding sequence is TGCGCCAGCAGCCCCGGACTAGCGGGGGGCCCCAATGAGCAGTTCTTC. It is translated as CASSPGLAGGPNEQFF.

This chain uses TRBV7-2 with TRBJ2-7, with 8 positions matching TRBD2. The germline gives CDR1 SGHTA, CDR2 FQGNSA. CDR3 length: 15 amino acids. With 8 bases clipped from V and 3 bases from J, the junction kept 12 bases outside the gene matches. DNA of the CDR3: TGTGCCAGCTGCCTGGAAGCGGGAGTAAGCTACGAGCAGTACTTC. Translating it yields CASCLEAGVSYEQYF. The variable domain in full, with the rest retrieved from reference TRBV7-2 and TRBJ2-7, is GAGVSQSPSNKVTEKGKDVELRCDPISGHTALYWYRQSLGQGLEFLIYFQGNSAPDKSGLPSDRFSAERTGGSVSTLTIQRTQQEDSAVYLCASCLEAGVSYEQYFGPGTRLTVT.

This clonotype was detected a few times. The gene calls are TRBV28 and TRBJ1-5; D ambiguous. The CDR3 length is 18 residues. Germline values: CDR1 MDHEN, CDR2 SYDVKM. Trimming cost V 4 bases and J 5 bases, with 24 bases left between them. Here the CDR3 reads CASSSLRRFGGKDQPQHF. CDR3 in DNA: TGTGCCAGCAGTTCCCTGAGGCGATTTGGTGGGAAGGATCAGCCCCAGCATTTT. Full variable domain (rest looked up from reference TRBV28 and TRBJ1-5): DVKVTQSSRYLVKRTGEKVFLECVQDMDHENMFWYRQDPGLGLRLIYFSYDVKMKEKGDIPEGYSVSREKKERFSLILESASTNQTSMYLCASSSLRRFGGKDQPQHFGDGTRLSIL.

This chain links TRBV28 with TRBJ1-5, with 8 bases matching TRBD1. With 11 bases clipped from V and 1 base from J, the junction kept 7 bases outside the gene matches. The germline gives CDR1 MDHEN, CDR2 SYDVKM. The CDR3 loop spans 14 amino acids. CDR3: CAGQTGGSNQPQHF. CDR3 DNA: TGTGCCGGACAAACAGGGGGGAGCAATCAGCCCCAGCATTTT.

The chain joins TRBV28 to TRBJ2-7; 10 nucleotides align to TRBD2. V trimming: 3 bases; J trimming: 2 bases; junction bases outside the gene matches: 16. Germline values: CDR1 MDHEN, CDR2 SYDVKM. This CDR3 contains 19 residues. The CDR3 spells CASSFNMVPSGRKPYEQYF. The CDR3 coding sequence is TGTGCCAGCAGTTTTAATATGGTGCCTAGCGGGAGAAAACCCTACGAGCAGTACTTC.

V is TRBV21-1 and J is TRBJ2-7; the table's D gene call, TRBD1, was not cross checked with the DNA. TRBV21-1 has pseudogene status. The CDR3 is made up of 14 amino acids. The CDR3 nucleotides are TGTGCCAGCAGCAGGGGGGGGGGACCCTACGAGCAGTACTTC. As protein: CASSRGGGPYEQYF.

DNA for the CDR3: TGCAGTGCTCCCAATAGCGGGAGAGCATACAATGAGCAGTTCTTC. Translated, it gives CSAPNSGRAYNEQFF. The chain combines TRBV20-1 with TRBJ2-1; 9 nucleotides match TRBD2. This CDR3 comprises 15 residues. Germline CDR1 and CDR2: DFQATT and SNEGSKA (reference sequence). The J segment lost 4 bases and the V segment lost 5 bases, leaving 9 bases of the junction unmatched.

The chain combines TRBV6-2 or TRBV6-3 with TRBJ1-1; no firm D call. V dropped 5 bases and J dropped 4 bases, with 14 bases sitting between them. The length of the CDR3 is 14 residues. Looked up from germline, CDR1 is MNHEY and CDR2 is SVGEGT. CDR3 in amino acids: CASSIPIVGTEAFF. The CDR3 nucleotides are TGTGCCAGCAGTATTCCTATTGTAGGCACTGAAGCTTTCTTT.

As regards this clonotype: An end of the junction differs from the germline gene, which may be a read error. This rearrangement joins TRBV5-1 to TRBJ2-3; the D call may be TRBD1 or TRBD2 (8 bases each). Per the germline V gene, CDR1 is SGHRS and CDR2 is YFSETQ. CDR3 length equals 15 residues. The CDR3: CASSLAGQGTDTQYF. CDR3 nucleotide sequence: TGTGCCAGCAGTTTAGCGGGACAGGGCACAGATACGCAGTATTTT.

In its sample, this clonotype was seen once. This chain joins TRBV28 and TRBJ1-5, with D perhaps TRBD1 (6 bases). CDR3 length equals 13 residues. Germline CDR1 is MDHEN and CDR2 is SYDVKM. Trimming removed 6 bases from V and 5 bases from J, with 11 bases in between. CDR3 amino acids: CASRTGFYQPQHF. In nucleotides, the CDR3 is TGTGCCAGCAGAACAGGGTTCTATCAGCCCCAGCATTTT.

The rearrangement joins TRBV7-9 to TRBJ2-5; D is perhaps TRBD2 (6 bases). Trimming took off 8 bases at V and 2 bases at J, with 15 bases between the two ends. Germline V gene lookup returns CDR1 SEHNR and CDR2 FQNEAQ (reference sequence). This CDR3 region has 14 residues. The CDR3 DNA sequence: TGTGCCAGCGCCAGGGCGGGGTGGCAAGAGACCCAGTACTTC. This encodes CASARAGWQETQYF. Supplemented by reference TRBV7-9 and TRBJ2-5, the full variable domain reads DTGVSQNPRHKITKRGQNVTFRCDPISEHNRLYWYRQTLGQGPEFLTYFQNEAQLEKSRLLSDRFSAERPKGSFSTLEIQRTEQGDSAMYLCASARAGWQETQYFGPGTRLLVL.

This clonotype has only a few counts. This chain uses TRBV9 with TRBJ2-7; the match to TRBD2 covers 14 bases. The DNA end lines up better with TRBJ2-4; the J call may be wrong. Germline CDR1 SGDLS, CDR2 YYNGEE. This CDR3 is 17 amino acids long. The CDR3: CASSSGLAGERTGIQYF. Written as DNA, the CDR3 is TGTGCCAGCAGCTCGGGACTAGCGGGAGAACGGACGGGCATTCAGTACTTC.

This clonotype appeared a few times. The chain is built from TRBV10-3 and TRBJ2-5; D is tentatively TRBD1 or TRBD2 (5 bases each). The CDR3 has 14 amino acids. V shed 5 bases and J shed 3 bases, with 13 bases lying between them. The germline CDR1 and CDR2 sequences are ENHRY and SYGVKD. This CDR3 is CAISKIGTEETQYF. The CDR3 region has the DNA TGTGCCATCAGTAAAATCGGGACGGAAGAGACCCAGTACTTC.

In DNA form, the CDR3 reads TGTGCCAGCAGCTTAAGACCTAGGACTAGCGGATGGGGCGAGCAGTACTTC. Translating gives CASSLRPRTSGWGEQYF. The chain combines TRBV5-5 with TRBJ2-7, with TRBD2 matching over 10 bases. CDR1 is SGHKS and CDR2 is YYEKEE in the germline V gene (reference sequence). With V trimmed by 2 bases and J by 6 bases, 14 bases remained unmatched. The CDR3 is 17 amino acids.

The V and J genes are TRBV30 and TRBJ1-2; D unresolved. The V gene lost 0 bases and the J gene lost 6 bases, with 11 bases spanning the gap. This CDR3 has 13 amino acids. Germline V gene data show CDR1 as GTSNPN and CDR2 as SVGIG (reference sequence). The CDR3 sequence: CAWSVAARDGYTF. The CDR3 DNA is TGTGCCTGGAGTGTGGCCGCGAGGGATGGCTACACCTTC.

The V gene is TRBV7-2, the J gene TRBJ2-5, with 7 bases fitting TRBD1. V lost 5 bases to trimming and J lost 5 bases; unmatched junction nucleotides: 8. Germline CDR1 reads SGHTA; CDR2 reads FQGNSA. This CDR3 region has 14 residues. The CDR3 loop is CASSRRQGSETQYF. Here the CDR3 DNA reads TGTGCCAGCAGCAGGAGACAGGGATCCGAGACCCAGTACTTC.

The V call is TRBV28, the J call TRBJ2-5; D is possibly TRBD1 or TRBD2 (5 bases each). Trimming pared 5 bases from V and 3 bases from J, leaving 22 bases between. The CDR3 loop spans 17 amino acids. Germline V gene data show CDR1 as MDHEN and CDR2 as SYDVKM. The CDR3 sequence: CASSPPTTGRWEETQYF. In nucleotides, the CDR3 is TGTGCCAGCAGTCCGCCCACGACGGGACGTTGGGAAGAGACCCAGTACTTC.

The V call is TRBV7-2, the J call TRBJ1-1; D not certain. The CDR3 has 13 amino acids. V was pared by 5 bases and J by 10 bases, with 17 bases between. CDR1 is SGHTA and CDR2 is FQGNSA in the germline V gene. The CDR3 reads CASSPLPDTRAFF. The CDR3 DNA sequence: TGTGCCAGCAGCCCACTACCCGACACCAGAGCTTTCTTT.